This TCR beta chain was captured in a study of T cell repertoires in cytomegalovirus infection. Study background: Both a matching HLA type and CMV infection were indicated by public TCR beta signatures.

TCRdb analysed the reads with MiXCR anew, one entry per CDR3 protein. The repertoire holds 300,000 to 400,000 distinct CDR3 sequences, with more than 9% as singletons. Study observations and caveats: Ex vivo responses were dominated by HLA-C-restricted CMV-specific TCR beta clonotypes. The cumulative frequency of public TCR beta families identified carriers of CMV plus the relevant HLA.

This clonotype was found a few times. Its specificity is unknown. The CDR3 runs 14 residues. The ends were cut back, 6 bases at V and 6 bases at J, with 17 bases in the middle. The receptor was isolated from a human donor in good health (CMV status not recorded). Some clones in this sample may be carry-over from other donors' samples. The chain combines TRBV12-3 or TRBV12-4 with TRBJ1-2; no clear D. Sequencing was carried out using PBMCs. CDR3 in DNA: TGTGCCAGCAGGGGCCCGACTATATATGATGGCTACACCTTC. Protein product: CASRGPTIYDGYTF.